These 15 T cell receptor beta chains originate from one sample sequenced in a study of beta chain features in type 1 diabetes. Reverse transcription of all isolated RNA meant that expressed TCRB transcripts were sequenced. Profiling relied on immunoSEQ multiplex PCR, and the TCRdb table lists in-frame clones only, not all of them. The data show 300,000 to 350,000 clones, 9.3% seen once. The antigens these receptors bind are not known. Broader study findings: All four CD4+ subsets from Type 1 diabetes patients carried moderately but significantly shorter TCRB CDR3s.

The material sequenced was central memory CD4+ T cells from blood. These receptors all come from a man aged 25-45 years with type 1 diabetes.

This clone was recorded many times. The chain has TRBV4-3 and TRBJ2-3; D perhaps matches TRBD1 (6 bases). The CDR3 has 15 amino acids. Germline CDR1 and CDR2: LGHNA and YSLEER. Trimming stripped 3 bases from V and 5 bases from J, with 15 bases between. The CDR3 DNA follows: TGCGCCAGCAGCCATATGAGCTCAGGGGAAGATACGCAGTATTTT. This sequence encodes CASSHMSSGEDTQYF.

The sample holds many counts of this clone. The rearrangement links TRBV19 to TRBJ1-1, with D possibly being TRBD1 (5 bases). CDR3 size: 11 residues. Trimming cost V 5 bases and J 11 bases, with 12 bases left between them. CDR1 and CDR2 from the germline V gene are LNHDA and SQIVND (reference sequence). The CDR3 nucleotides are TGTGCCAGTAGTGTATGGGACTGGGCTTTCTTT. Protein: CASSVWDWAFF.

The CDR3, as DNA: TGTGCCAGCAGCCACGACGGTTTGTATGGCTACACCTTC. The encoded protein is CASSHDGLYGYTF. The chain recombines TRBV7-9 with TRBJ1-2; unclear D gene. With 5 bases removed from V and 5 bases from J, the gap between germline ends came to 12 bases. In germline, CDR1 is SEHNR, CDR2 FQNEAQ (reference sequence). The length of the CDR3 is 13 residues.

This clone was seen a few times. The gene calls are TRBV4-1 and TRBJ2-7, with TRBD1 identical over 8 bases. V lost 0 bases, J lost 2 bases, and 6 bases stayed unmatched. The CDR3 loop spans 16 amino acids. The V gene's germline CDR1 is MGHRA and CDR2 YSYEKL. CDR3 DNA sequence: TGCGCCAGCAGCCAAGAACTCCGGACAGGGCCCTACGAGCAGTACTTC. Protein: CASSQELRTGPYEQYF.

The chain has TRBV7-2 and TRBJ2-5; D is possibly TRBD2 (6 bases). Per the germline V gene, CDR1 is SGHTA and CDR2 is FQGNSA. The CDR3 length is 17 residues. Deletions cut 0 bases from V and 2 bases from J, with 16 bases between. CDR3 bases: TGTGCCAGCAGCTTAGCCGGAGGGGACGTCCCTCAAGAGACCCAGTACTTC. Translating gives CASSLAGGDVPQETQYF.

This clone was detected once. The chain combines TRBV11-2 with TRBJ1-2; D is unresolved. Trimming cost V 0 bases and J 0 bases, with 8 bases left between them. This CDR3 contains 15 residues. The germline CDR1 and CDR2 sequences are SGHAT and FQNNGV. CDR3 DNA: TGTGCCAGCAGCTTAGATCTCCGCTCTAACTATGGCTACACCTTC. Translated: CASSLDLRSNYGYTF.

The chain links TRBV27 to TRBJ1-1; TRBD1 matches 8 bases. The germline V gene encodes CDR1 MNHEY and CDR2 SMNVEV (reference sequence). Trimming removed 6 bases from V and 1 base from J; junction bases left unmatched: 1. The CDR3 extends over 13 amino acids. CDR3 amino acids: CASRQGGNTEAFF. The CDR3 DNA follows: TGTGCCAGCAGACAGGGGGGGAACACTGAAGCTTTCTTT.

V is TRBV11-2 and J is TRBJ2-5, with 14 nucleotides matching TRBD2. Germline CDR1 is SGHAT and CDR2 is FQNNGV. The junction had 8 bases not matched to a gene; V was cut back by 4 bases and J by 1 base. The CDR3 totals 18 residues. Written as DNA, the CDR3 is TGTGCCAGCAGCTCCGGGACTAGCGGGGGTATCCTCCAAGAGACCCAGTACTTC. Translated: CASSSGTSGGILQETQYF.

This clone has a handful of counts. The CDR3 reads CASSSAGGLYNEQFF. In DNA, the CDR3 is TGCGCCAGCAGCTCAGCGGGGGGGCTCTACAATGAGCAGTTCTTC. The chain joins TRBV5-1 to TRBJ2-1; 10 bases align to TRBD2. Germline V gene sequence: CDR1 SGHRS, CDR2 YFSETQ. CDR3 length: 15 residues. After removal of 3 bases from V and 3 bases from J, the junction contained 3 bases not matched to a gene.

This clone was detected a few times. The chain has TRBV21-1 and TRBJ1-5. TRBV21-1 is a pseudogene segment. The CDR3 length is 11 residues. The CDR3 sequence is CASSNHQPQHF. CDR3 DNA sequence: TGTGCCAGCAGCAATCATCAGCCCCAGCATTTT.

This clone was picked up a small number of times. The CDR3 region has the DNA TGCGCCAGCCGACTAGCGGGGCAAGATACGCAGTATTTT. It yields the protein CASRLAGQDTQYF. The V call is TRBV4-3, the J call TRBJ2-3; 11 nucleotides line up with TRBD2. CDR3 length: 13 residues. V trimming: 8 bases; J trimming: 5 bases; junction bases outside the gene matches: 3. Germline CDR1 reads LGHNA; CDR2 reads YSLEER.

This clone turned up a few times. The chain links TRBV7-9 to TRBJ1-6; 7 nucleotides agree with TRBD1. V lost 4 bases and J lost 5; bases outside the gene matches: 8. The germline V gene encodes CDR1 SEHNR and CDR2 FQNEAQ (reference sequence). The CDR3 totals 16 residues. The CDR3 DNA reads TGTGCCAGCAGCTACGGGGACAGAGCTAATAATTCACCCCTCCACTTT. It specifies CASSYGDRANNSPLHF.

This sequence joins TRBV2 and TRBJ1-6, with D hard to call. The CDR3 is 13 residues long. Germline CDR1 is SNHLY and CDR2 is FYNNEI. V gave up 7 bases and J gave up 7 bases, with 11 bases separating them. The CDR3 region is CASTRLNNSPLHF. The DNA of the CDR3 is TGTGCCAGCACCCGGCTGAACAATTCACCCCTCCACTTT.

This clone was counted many times. J is TRBJ1-5 and V is TRBV4-3, with unresolved D. CDR3 length equals 13 residues. Germline lookup yields CDR1 LGHNA and CDR2 YSLEER. Trimming cost V 4 bases and J 3 bases, with 7 bases left between them. This chain's CDR3 is CASSPQPNQPQHF. CDR3 coding DNA: TGCGCCAGCAGCCCGCAGCCCAATCAGCCCCAGCATTTT.

This clone was seen a few times. V and J are TRBV5-6 and TRBJ1-5; TRBD1 agrees at 8 bases. There are 16 residues in the CDR3. Germline CDR1 reads SGHDT; CDR2 reads YYEEEE. The V gene end was trimmed by 2 bases and the J gene end by 0 bases; junction bases not matched to a gene: 4. The CDR3 DNA follows: TGTGCCAGCAGCTTACGGACAGGGTATAGCAATCAGCCCCAGCATTTT. Residues: CASSLRTGYSNQPQHF.